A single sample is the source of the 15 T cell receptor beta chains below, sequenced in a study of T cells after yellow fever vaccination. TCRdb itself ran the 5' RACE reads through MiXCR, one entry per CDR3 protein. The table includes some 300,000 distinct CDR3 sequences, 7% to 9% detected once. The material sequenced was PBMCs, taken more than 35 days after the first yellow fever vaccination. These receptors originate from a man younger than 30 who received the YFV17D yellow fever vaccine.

The CDR3 loop is CASSMPGTGVDEQFF. In DNA form, the CDR3 reads TGCGCCAGCAGCATGCCCGGGACAGGGGTGGATGAGCAGTTCTTC. This chain links TRBV5-1 with TRBJ2-1; 10 bases agree with TRBD1. This CDR3 comprises 15 residues. Germline-derived CDR1 and CDR2 are SGHRS and YFSETQ. J was trimmed by 8 bases and V by 4 bases; bases with no gene match: 9.

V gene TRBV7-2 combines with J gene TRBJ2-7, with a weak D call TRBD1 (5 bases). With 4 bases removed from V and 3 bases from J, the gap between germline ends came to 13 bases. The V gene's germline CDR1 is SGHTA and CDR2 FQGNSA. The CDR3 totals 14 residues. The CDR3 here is CASSSQGTHYEQYF. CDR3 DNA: TGTGCCAGCAGCTCCCAGGGAACCCACTACGAGCAGTACTTC.

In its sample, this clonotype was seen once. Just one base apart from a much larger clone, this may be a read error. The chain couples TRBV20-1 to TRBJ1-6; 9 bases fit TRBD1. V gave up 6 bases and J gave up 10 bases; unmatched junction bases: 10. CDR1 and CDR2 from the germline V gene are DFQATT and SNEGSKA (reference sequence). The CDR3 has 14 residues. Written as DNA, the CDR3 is TGCAGTGCCCGTCAAACAGGGGGCATATCACCCCTCCACTTT. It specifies CSARQTGGISPLHF.

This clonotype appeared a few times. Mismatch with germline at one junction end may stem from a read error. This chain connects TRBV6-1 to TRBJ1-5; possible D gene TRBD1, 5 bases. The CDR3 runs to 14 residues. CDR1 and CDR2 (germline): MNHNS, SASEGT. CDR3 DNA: TGTGCCAGCAATGAAGGCGGGGCAGGGCAGCCCCAGCATTTT. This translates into CASNEGGAGQPQHF.

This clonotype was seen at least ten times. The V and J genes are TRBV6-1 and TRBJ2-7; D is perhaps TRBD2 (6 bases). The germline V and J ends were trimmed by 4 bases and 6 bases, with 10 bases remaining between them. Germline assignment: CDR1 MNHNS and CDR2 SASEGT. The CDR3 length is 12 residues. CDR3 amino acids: CASSGLLAEQYF. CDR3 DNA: TGTGCCAGCAGTGGATTACTAGCCGAGCAGTACTTC.

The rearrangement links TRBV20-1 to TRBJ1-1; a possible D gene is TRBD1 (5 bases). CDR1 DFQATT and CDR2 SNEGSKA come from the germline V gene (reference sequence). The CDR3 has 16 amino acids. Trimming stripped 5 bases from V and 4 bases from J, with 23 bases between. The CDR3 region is CSAPSGGITLGTEAFF. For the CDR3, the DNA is TGCAGTGCTCCCAGTGGGGGGATTACACTGGGCACTGAAGCTTTCTTT.

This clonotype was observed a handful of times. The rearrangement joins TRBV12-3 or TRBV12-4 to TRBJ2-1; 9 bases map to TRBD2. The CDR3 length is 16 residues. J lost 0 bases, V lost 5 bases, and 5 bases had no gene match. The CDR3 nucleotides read TGTGCCAGCAGTGGACTGGGACTAGCCTCCTACAATGAGCAGTTCTTC. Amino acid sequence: CASSGLGLASYNEQFF.

CDR3 in DNA: TGTGCCAGCAGCTTAGCGAAGGTTGGTCAGGGAAAAAATTCACCCCTCCACTTT. It codes for CASSLAKVGQGKNSPLHF. The chain joins TRBV11-1 to TRBJ1-6; the D gene is possibly TRBD1 (5 bases). Germline V gene data show CDR1 as SGHAT and CDR2 as FQDESV (reference sequence). V lost 0 bases and J lost 7, with 19 bases in between. The CDR3 length is 18 residues.

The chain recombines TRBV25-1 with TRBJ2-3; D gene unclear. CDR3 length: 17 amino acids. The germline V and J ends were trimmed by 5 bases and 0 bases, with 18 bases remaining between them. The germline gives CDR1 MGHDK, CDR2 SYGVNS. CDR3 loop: CASSSRTPDTSTDTQYF. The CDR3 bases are TGTGCCAGCAGTTCCCGGACCCCCGACACTAGCACAGATACGCAGTATTTT.

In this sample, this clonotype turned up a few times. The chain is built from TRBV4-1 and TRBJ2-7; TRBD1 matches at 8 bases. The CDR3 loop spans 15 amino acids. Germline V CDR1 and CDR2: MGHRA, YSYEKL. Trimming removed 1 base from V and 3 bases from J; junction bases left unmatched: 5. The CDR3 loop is CASSQGPTGVYEQYF. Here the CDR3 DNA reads TGCGCCAGCAGCCAAGGCCCGACAGGGGTCTACGAGCAGTACTTC.

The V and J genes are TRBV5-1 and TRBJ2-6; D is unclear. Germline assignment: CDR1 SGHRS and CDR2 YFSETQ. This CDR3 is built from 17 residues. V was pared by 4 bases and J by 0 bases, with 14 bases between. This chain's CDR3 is CASSHDKRVSGANVLTF. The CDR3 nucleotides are TGCGCCAGCAGCCATGACAAACGAGTCTCTGGGGCCAACGTCCTGACTTTC.

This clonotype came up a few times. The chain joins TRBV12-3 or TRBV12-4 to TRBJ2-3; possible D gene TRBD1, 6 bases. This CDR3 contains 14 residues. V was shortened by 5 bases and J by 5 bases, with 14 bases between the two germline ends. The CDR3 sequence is CASSGGRGLDTQYF. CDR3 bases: TGTGCCAGCAGTGGGGGCCGCGGGCTAGATACGCAGTATTTT.

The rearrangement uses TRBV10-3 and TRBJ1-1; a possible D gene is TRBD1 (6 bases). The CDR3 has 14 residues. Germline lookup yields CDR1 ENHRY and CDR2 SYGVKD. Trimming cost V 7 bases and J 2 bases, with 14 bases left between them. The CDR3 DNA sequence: TGTGCCATCACTCGACAGGCCTCCAACACTGAAGCTTTCTTT. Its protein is CAITRQASNTEAFF.

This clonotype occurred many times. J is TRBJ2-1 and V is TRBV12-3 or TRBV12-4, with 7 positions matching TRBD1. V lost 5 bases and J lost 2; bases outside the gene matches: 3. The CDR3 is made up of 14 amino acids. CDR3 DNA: TGTGCCAGCAGTCCCGGGACAGCCTACAATGAGCAGTTCTTC. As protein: CASSPGTAYNEQFF.

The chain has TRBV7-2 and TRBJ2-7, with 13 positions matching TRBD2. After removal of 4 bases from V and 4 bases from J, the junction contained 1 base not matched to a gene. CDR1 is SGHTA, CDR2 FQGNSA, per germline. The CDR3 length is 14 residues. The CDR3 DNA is TGTGCCAGCAGCTGGACTAGCGGGGGATACGAGCAGTACTTC. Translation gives CASSWTSGGYEQYF. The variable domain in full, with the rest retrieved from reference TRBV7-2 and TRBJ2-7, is GAGVSQSPSNKVTEKGKDVELRCDPISGHTALYWYRQSLGQGLEFLIYFQGNSAPDKSGLPSDRFSAERTGGSVSTLTIQRTQQEDSAVYLCASSWTSGGYEQYFGPGTRLTVT.